The 10 T cell receptor beta chains presented below share a single source sample, sequenced in a study of blood T cell repertoires in COVID-19. Sequencing was performed with immunoSEQ multiplex PCR; in TCRdb, only in-frame clones are kept and a portion is missing. This sample has about 75,000 clones, with approximately 86% found just once. Sequenced: peripheral blood. These TCRs come from a woman between 50 and 59 years old with acute or convalescent COVID-19.

The rearrangement links TRBV30 to TRBJ2-4, with D possibly matching TRBD2 (6 bases). Trimming took off 2 bases at V and 7 bases at J, with 9 bases between the two ends. Germline loops: CDR1 GTSNPN, CDR2 SVGIG (reference sequence). The CDR3 contains 12 residues. The CDR3 loop reads CAWSPGGNIQYF. For the CDR3, the DNA is TGTGCCTGGAGTCCCGGGGGTAACATTCAGTACTTC.

V and J are TRBV19 and TRBJ2-1; 11 bases fit TRBD1. The CDR3 length is 16 residues. Trimming at V came to 6 bases and at J to 9 bases, leaving 13 bases not matched to a gene. The germline V gene encodes CDR1 LNHDA and CDR2 SQIVND (reference sequence). As DNA, the CDR3 is TGTGCCAGTAGCCGCAGGCCGGGACAGGGGGTTGTTGAGCAGTTCTTC. Protein product: CASSRRPGQGVVEQFF.

The chain has TRBV7-2 and TRBJ2-4; 8 nucleotides agree with TRBD1. In germline, CDR1 is SGHTA, CDR2 FQGNSA. The CDR3 covers 15 residues. J gave up 2 bases and V 3 bases, and 3 bases lay outside the gene matches. The DNA of the CDR3 is TGTGCCAGCAGCTTGCAGGGGGCTTCCAAAAACATTCAGTACTTC. Translating gives CASSLQGASKNIQYF.

The chain uses TRBV28 and TRBJ1-2; 9 bases are a match to TRBD1. This CDR3 is built from 15 residues. Germline assignment: CDR1 MDHEN and CDR2 SYDVKM. The trim removed 5 bases at V and 4 bases at J, leaving 8 bases unmatched. The CDR3 protein is CASSRPGQGGYGYTF. The CDR3 DNA reads as TGTGCCAGCAGTCGCCCGGGACAGGGCGGCTATGGCTACACCTTC.

The V and J genes are TRBV30 and TRBJ1-4, with D unresolved. Germline V gives CDR1 GTSNPN, CDR2 SVGIG (reference sequence). Between the trimmed V and J ends, which lost 3 bases and 4 bases, there was a span of 9 bases. This CDR3 is built from 13 residues. The DNA of the CDR3 is TGTGCCTGGAGCGGAGCTTTTAATGAAAAACTGTTTTTT. Encoded protein: CAWSGAFNEKLFF.

The chain is built from TRBV4-3 and TRBJ2-7; 8 positions agree with TRBD1. Per germline, CDR1 LGHNA and CDR2 YSLEER. This CDR3 spans 15 amino acids. V dropped 3 bases and J dropped 3; count of bases not matched to a gene: 7. The CDR3 nucleotides are TGCGCCAGCAGCCACGCGACAGGGGTCGGCTACGAGCAGTACTTC. Translation gives CASSHATGVGYEQYF.

This chain uses TRBV7-9 with TRBJ1-6; tentatively, D is TRBD1 (5 bases). Germline V gene sequence: CDR1 SEHNR, CDR2 FQNEAQ (reference sequence). This CDR3 is built from 15 residues. V was clipped by 2 bases and J by 10 bases, with 15 bases between them. The CDR3 nucleotides read TGTGCCAGCAGCTTATCCACCCCAGGGCTGTCACCCCTCCACTTT. This gives the protein CASSLSTPGLSPLHF.

V gene TRBV10-3 combines with J gene TRBJ2-1, with 9 bases lining up with TRBD2. Germline-derived CDR1 and CDR2 are ENHRY and SYGVKD. The J segment lost 6 bases and the V segment lost 0 bases, leaving 0 bases of the junction unmatched. The CDR3 loop spans 14 amino acids. The CDR3 sequence: CAISESSGGNEQFF. CDR3 nucleotides: TGTGCCATCAGTGAGTCTAGCGGGGGCAATGAGCAGTTCTTC.

The chain joins TRBV4-1 to TRBJ2-3, with 10 bases matching TRBD2. The trim removed 0 bases at V and 3 bases at J, leaving 6 bases unmatched. CDR3 length: 17 amino acids. The germline V gene has CDR1 MGHRA and CDR2 YSYEKL. The CDR3, as DNA: TGCGCCAGCAGCCAAGATGGTCTAGCGGGAGTGACAGATACGCAGTATTTT. This codes for CASSQDGLAGVTDTQYF.

The chain joins TRBV5-8 to TRBJ1-6; TRBD1 matches at 8 bases. V was clipped by 6 bases and J by 7 bases; unmatched bases: 6. The CDR3 length is 14 residues. Germline assignment: CDR1 SGHTS and CDR2 YDEGEE. The CDR3 here is CASIIRQGNSPLHF. The CDR3 DNA is TGTGCCAGCATCATCCGACAGGGGAATTCACCCCTCCACTTT.